These 27 T cell receptor beta chains share one sample of origin, sequenced in a study of radiation and T cells in renal cell carcinoma. Generated by immunoSEQ multiplex PCR, the TCRdb table keeps only in-frame clones and is missing some. This table has 120,000 to 150,000 clones, less than 90% appearing once. Time point specified: blood 4 weeks post-SBRT, at nephrectomy. Treatment: 15 Gy SBRT to primary tumor, nephrectomy 4 weeks later. Here the sequenced sample was blood, taken from a patient whose treatment included radiotherapy and nephrectomy. Receptors were obtained from a woman aged 50 to 60 with renal cell carcinoma.

The chain recombines TRBV25-1 with TRBJ1-3; D is undetermined. The CDR3 is made up of 15 amino acids. V shed 3 bases and J shed 0 bases, with 9 bases lying between them. Germline V gene lookup returns CDR1 MGHDK and CDR2 SYGVNS. The CDR3 DNA reads as TGTGCCAGCAGTGATTCGCGAGCCTCTGGAAACACCATATATTTT. This codes for CASSDSRASGNTIYF.

The chain couples TRBV10-3 to TRBJ2-7; 8 bases agree with TRBD1. CDR1 and CDR2 (germline): ENHRY, SYGVKD. V lost 6 bases to trimming and J lost 2 bases; unmatched junction nucleotides: 3. The CDR3 contains 13 residues. The CDR3 here is CAIRGQGAYEQYF. The CDR3 DNA follows: TGTGCCATCAGAGGACAGGGAGCCTACGAGCAGTACTTC.

The chain links TRBV7-8 to TRBJ2-3; D tentatively fits TRBD1 or TRBD2 (5 bases each). Germline CDR1 and CDR2: SGHVS and FQNEAQ. V was trimmed by 5 bases and J by 2 bases, leaving 11 bases between them. This CDR3 is 14 amino acids long. The CDR3 loop reads CASSEGTTTDTQYF. Written as DNA, the CDR3 is TGTGCCAGCAGCGAAGGGACGACCACAGATACGCAGTATTTT.

The CDR3 DNA sequence: TGTGCCAGCAGCTCCTTCCCGGGACTAGCGGGAGGGCCCCTCAATGAGCAGTTCTTC. Its translation: CASSSFPGLAGGPLNEQFF. The chain joins TRBV7-9 to TRBJ2-1, with TRBD2 matching 16 bases. Germline CDR1 SEHNR, CDR2 FQNEAQ (reference sequence). The length of the CDR3 is 19 residues. Trimming removed 4 bases from V and 6 bases from J; junction bases left unmatched: 12.

This sequence joins TRBV28 and TRBJ2-7; TRBD1 matches at 7 bases. CDR1 is MDHEN, CDR2 SYDVKM, per germline. This CDR3 region has 14 residues. Trimming removed 7 bases from V and 5 bases from J; junction bases left unmatched: 11. CDR3: CASTTTGLSDEQYF. CDR3 nucleotide sequence: TGTGCCAGCACCACGACAGGGCTTAGCGACGAGCAGTACTTC.

The chain joins TRBV18 to TRBJ2-7; D possibly corresponds to TRBD1 (6 bases). The V end lost 0 bases, the J end lost 1 base, and 13 bases lay between the germline ends. This CDR3 comprises 16 residues. Germline CDR1 reads KGHSH; CDR2 reads LQKENI. This CDR3 is CASSPPGHAPSYEQYF. In nucleotides, the CDR3 is TGTGCCAGCTCACCACCGGGACACGCTCCATCCTACGAGCAGTACTTC.

This clone was seen only a few times. The chain recombines TRBV25-1 with TRBJ1-2, with TRBD1 as a possible D gene (6 bases). The germline V gene has CDR1 MGHDK and CDR2 SYGVNS. V lost 4 bases and J lost 2, with 14 bases in between. This CDR3 region has 15 residues. This CDR3 is CASSVGGARNYGYTF. The CDR3 DNA sequence: TGTGCCAGCAGTGTCGGGGGGGCGCGGAACTATGGCTACACCTTC.

The chain employs TRBV6-1 and TRBJ2-3; 11 positions match TRBD2. With V trimmed by 3 bases and J by 3 bases, 5 bases remained unmatched. The CDR3 extends over 16 amino acids. Germline V gene lookup returns CDR1 MNHNS and CDR2 SASEGT. The CDR3 here is CASSEIAGGRTDTQYF. In nucleotides, the CDR3 is TGTGCCAGCAGTGAGATAGCGGGGGGGCGTACAGATACGCAGTATTTT.

The chain is built from TRBV6-1 and TRBJ1-2; D is undetermined. CDR3 length: 13 residues. V lost 6 bases and J lost 8, with 16 bases in between. In germline, CDR1 is MNHNS, CDR2 SASEGT. The CDR3 loop reads CASSYNEGGGYTF. The CDR3, as DNA: TGTGCCAGCAGCTACAACGAAGGAGGAGGCTACACCTTC.

V is TRBV28 and J is TRBJ1-2; D not resolved. The germline gives CDR1 MDHEN, CDR2 SYDVKM. The CDR3 length is 14 residues. V was cut by 3 bases and J by 11 bases, with 19 bases left in between. CDR3: CASSFPGGPLEYTF. The CDR3 region has the DNA TGTGCCAGCAGTTTCCCCGGTGGCCCGTTGGAATACACCTTC.

This sequence joins TRBV27 and TRBJ2-7, with D tentatively TRBD2 (6 bases). CDR3 length: 14 residues. Germline CDR1 and CDR2: MNHEY and SMNVEV (reference sequence). The ends were cut back, 6 bases at V and 6 bases at J, with 18 bases in the middle. The CDR3 nucleotides read TGTGCCAGCAGGAACTCGGGGTTGGGGGGCGAGCAGTACTTC. Its translation is CASRNSGLGGEQYF.

The chain is built from TRBV19 and TRBJ1-2; tentative D call: TRBD1 (5 bases). V was pared by 7 bases and J by 0 bases, with 9 bases between. CDR1 and CDR2 from the germline V gene are LNHDA and SQIVND (reference sequence). The CDR3 sequence is 13 residues long. The CDR3 reads CASNSGANYGYTF. Here the CDR3 DNA reads TGTGCCAGTAATTCGGGGGCTAACTATGGCTACACCTTC.

The chain recombines TRBV6-5 with TRBJ1-5; unclear D gene. Germline values: CDR1 MNHEY, CDR2 SVGAGI. This CDR3 is built from 15 residues. Trimming cost V 0 bases and J 7 bases, with 13 bases left between them. This CDR3 reads CASSYSWAAGQPQHF. CDR3 in DNA: TGTGCCAGCAGTTACTCCTGGGCGGCCGGACAGCCCCAGCATTTT.

The V gene is TRBV7-2, the J gene TRBJ1-2; the D is unclear. Germline assignment: CDR1 SGHTA and CDR2 FQGNSA. The V end was cut by 2 bases, the J end by 2 bases, with 15 bases between. The CDR3 has 16 amino acids. CDR3 sequence reads: CASSLNTDRENYGYTF. The CDR3, as DNA: TGTGCCAGCAGCTTAAACACCGATCGGGAGAACTATGGCTACACCTTC.

The chain couples TRBV30 to TRBJ2-7, with 7 bases that match TRBD1. J lost 2 bases, V lost 1 base, and 11 bases had no gene match. The CDR3 consists of 16 residues. From germline, CDR1 is GTSNPN and CDR2 SVGIG (reference sequence). The CDR3 DNA reads as TGTGCCTGGAGTGGAAGAGGGGGCCACCCCCCCTACGAGCAGTACTTC. This translates into CAWSGRGGHPPYEQYF.

This clone came up once. The chain joins TRBV5-5 to TRBJ2-5; possible D gene TRBD2, 5 bases. Germline values: CDR1 SGHKS, CDR2 YYEKEE (reference sequence). V lost 3 bases and J 5 bases, leaving 17 bases between the germline ends. The CDR3 loop spans 15 amino acids. This CDR3 reads CASSWVASPSETQYF. CDR3 DNA sequence: TGTGCCAGCAGCTGGGTGGCTAGCCCCTCTGAGACCCAGTACTTC.

This rearrangement joins TRBV7-9 to TRBJ1-5; no clear D. This CDR3 is 16 amino acids long. The germline V gene has CDR1 SEHNR and CDR2 FQNEAQ (reference sequence). Between the trimmed V and J ends, which lost 1 base and 0 bases, there was a span of 10 bases. CDR3 coding DNA: TGTGCCAGCAGCTTAGAAACCGGAACTAGCAATCAGCCCCAGCATTTT. Its protein product is CASSLETGTSNQPQHF.

V and J are TRBV4-1 and TRBJ1-4; 7 nucleotides agree with TRBD1. Germline assignment: CDR1 MGHRA and CDR2 YSYEKL. Trimming removed 3 bases from V and 7 bases from J; junction bases left unmatched: 11. CDR3 length: 16 amino acids. This CDR3 reads CASSHGKQGKGEKLFF. The CDR3 DNA reads as TGCGCCAGCAGCCATGGGAAACAGGGGAAAGGTGAAAAACTGTTTTTT.

This clone was recorded once. The chain combines TRBV4-3 with TRBJ2-1, with D unclear. CDR1 is LGHNA, CDR2 YSLEER, per germline. V lost 2 bases to trimming and J lost 9 bases, with 14 bases between them. The CDR3 has 14 amino acids. CDR3 loop: CASSQLVSSGEQFF. In DNA form, the CDR3 reads TGCGCCAGCAGCCAATTGGTATCCTCCGGTGAGCAGTTCTTC.

The chain recombines TRBV7-9 with TRBJ1-2; D is ambiguous. This CDR3 has 13 residues. Germline V gene lookup returns CDR1 SEHNR and CDR2 FQNEAQ (reference sequence). V lost 1 base and J lost 4, with 7 bases in between. CDR3 in amino acids: CASSLEASYGYTF. For the CDR3, the DNA is TGTGCCAGCAGCTTAGAGGCCAGCTATGGCTACACCTTC.

V usage is TRBV15 and J usage is TRBJ1-2; D unresolved. V shed 7 bases and J shed 4 bases, with 16 bases lying between them. The CDR3 length is 14 residues. From germline, CDR1 is LNHNV and CDR2 YYDKDF (reference sequence). The CDR3 DNA sequence: TGTGCCACCAAAAAAGGACGGGAATCCTATGGCTACACCTTC. This translates into CATKKGRESYGYTF. Full variable domain (missing parts from reference TRBV15 and TRBJ1-2): DAMVIQNPRYQVTQFGKPVTLSCSQTLNHNVMYWYQQKSSQAPKLLFHYYDKDFNNEADTPDNFQSRRPNTSFCFLDIRSPGLGDTAMYLCATKKGRESYGYTFGSGTRLTVV.

The chain joins TRBV10-3 to TRBJ1-2; no firm D call. The CDR3 is 14 residues long. CDR1 is ENHRY, CDR2 SYGVKD, per germline. V was trimmed by 2 bases and J by 2 bases, leaving 9 bases between them. CDR3: CAISEGRSNYGYTF. The CDR3, as DNA: TGTGCCATCAGTGAGGGCAGGAGCAACTATGGCTACACCTTC.

The V call is TRBV5-5, the J call TRBJ1-5; D remains ambiguous. Per the germline V gene, CDR1 is SGHKS and CDR2 is YYEKEE (reference sequence). The V end was cut by 0 bases, the J end by 0 bases, with 10 bases between. The CDR3 contains 16 residues. The DNA for the CDR3 is TGTGCCAGCAGCTTGGTGGCAGCCTATAGCAATCAGCCCCAGCATTTT. This translates into CASSLVAAYSNQPQHF.

The chain is built from TRBV6-5 and TRBJ1-6, with 9 bases fitting TRBD1. The CDR3 has 16 amino acids. From germline, CDR1 is MNHEY and CDR2 SVGAGI. With V trimmed by 1 base and J by 10 bases, 8 bases remained unmatched. CDR3 sequence reads: CASSYFTGGPSSPLHF. Here the CDR3 DNA reads TGTGCCAGCAGTTACTTTACAGGGGGCCCTTCATCACCCCTCCACTTT.

This sequence joins TRBV4-3 and TRBJ2-7; D is unclear. Trimming took 2 bases from V and 6 from J, leaving 14 bases between them. This CDR3 is built from 14 residues. Per germline, CDR1 LGHNA and CDR2 YSLEER. The CDR3 loop reads CASSQQLQSREQYF. DNA for the CDR3: TGCGCCAGCAGCCAACAATTGCAATCCCGCGAGCAGTACTTC.

The chain employs TRBV7-2 and TRBJ1-4, with D possibly TRBD1 on 5 matching bases. The CDR3 contains 15 residues. Germline CDR1 reads SGHTA; CDR2 reads FQGNSA. The V end lost 5 bases, the J end lost 4 bases, and 14 bases lay between the germline ends. The CDR3 nucleotides are TGTGCCAGCAGCCTTCGCGGGGCTTATAATGAAAAACTGTTTTTT. It translates to CASSLRGAYNEKLFF.

Comment on this clone: The identical CDR3 is also encoded by other nucleotide sequences in the sample. The J gene is TRBJ1-1, the V gene TRBV29-1; tentative D call: TRBD1 (6 bases). Trimming cost V 6 bases and J 7 bases, with 12 bases left between them. Germline CDR1 SQVTM, CDR2 ANQGSEA. The CDR3 is 11 amino acids. The CDR3 DNA sequence: TGCAGCGTGGACCGGGACAATGAAGCTTTCTTT. Protein product: CSVDRDNEAFF.